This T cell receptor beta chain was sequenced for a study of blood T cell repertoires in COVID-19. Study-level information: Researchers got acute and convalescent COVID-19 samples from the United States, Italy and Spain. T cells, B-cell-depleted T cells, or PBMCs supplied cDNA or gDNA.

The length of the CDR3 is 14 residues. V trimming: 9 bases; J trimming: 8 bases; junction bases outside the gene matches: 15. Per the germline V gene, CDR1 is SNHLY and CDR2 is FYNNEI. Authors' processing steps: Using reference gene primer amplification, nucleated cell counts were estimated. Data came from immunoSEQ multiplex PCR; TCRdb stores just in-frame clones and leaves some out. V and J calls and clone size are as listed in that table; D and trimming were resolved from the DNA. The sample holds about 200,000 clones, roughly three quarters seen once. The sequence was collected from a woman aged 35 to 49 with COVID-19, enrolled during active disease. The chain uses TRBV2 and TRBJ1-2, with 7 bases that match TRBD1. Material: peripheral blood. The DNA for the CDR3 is TGTGCCAGTAGGTGGGGGACAGTTATAGGCGGCTACACCTTC. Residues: CASRWGTVIGGYTF.